This T cell receptor (beta chain) was observed in a study of tumor-infiltrating lymphocytes in primary liver carcinoma. On the study more broadly: Stage T1-T3 N0M0 tumors spanned about 4.2 to 10 cm.

On this clonotype itself: Its antigen is still unknown.

Overall study findings and caveats: Overlap between tumor regions exceeded overlap of tumor with adjacent tissue or blood. Roughly 7.5-25% of top clones, and no more, occurred in all five tumor regions. Against blood, tumors held a significantly higher top-250-clone fraction (p = 0.039).

The germline V gene has CDR1 SGHKS and CDR2 YYEKEE (reference sequence). The CDR3 consists of 15 residues. V was clipped by 3 bases and J by 4 bases, with 17 bases between them. The input was about 490 ng total RNA; TCR beta cDNA was made from it with a constant-region primer. Generation of the TCR beta libraries relied on three nested multiplex PCR rounds using slightly modified ARM-PCR. Use of TRBV1-TRBV30 forward primers with a C-beta reverse primer characterized the first two PCR rounds, which lasted around 11 cycles each. From the multiplex PCR reads, TCRdb called clonotypes with MiXCR, one entry per CDR3 protein. The sample has about 48,000 distinct CDR3 sequences, about 68% seen once. Without any cell sorting, roughly 18-34 mg of bulk tissue yielded co-extracted RNA and DNA.

The sequenced sample was liver tumor tissue from sampling region 3. The subset here: tumor region T3, left-lateral pole. The receptor comes from a man in his forties with primary liver carcinoma and hepatitis B virus infection. This chain joins TRBV5-5 and TRBJ2-7; weak D call: TRBD1 (5 bases). The chain's CDR3 is CASSWARTWGYEQYF. The CDR3 nucleotides are TGTGCCAGCAGCTGGGCCAGGACATGGGGTTACGAGCAGTACTTC.